This TCR beta chain was recovered during a study of blood T cell repertoires in COVID-19. The wider study: Whether acute or convalescent, the COVID-19 samples came from the United States, Italy and Spain.

TCRdb's table, derived via immunoSEQ multiplex PCR, lists solely in-frame clones and lacks some. The sample lists a few hundred thousand clones, around 89% occurring once. This clone was counted a single time. The CDR3 runs 12 residues. Trimming cost V 5 bases and J 2 bases, with 6 bases left between them. CDR1 is GTSNPN, CDR2 SVGIG, per germline (reference sequence). The study drew participants aged about 18 to 95 years from fewer than 30 US areas. Self-reported history from a screening survey and questionnaire set each donor's cohort. What the recovered Cohort 3 donors had was two negative PCRs, clearance, or symptom resolution.

This TCR was recovered from a woman between 40 and 50 years old who had recovered from COVID-19. The source material was PBMCs or T cells enriched from blood (not recorded which). The V gene is TRBV30, the J gene TRBJ2-2; perhaps TRBD2 as D (6 bases). CDR3 sequence: CAWGTNTGELFF. The CDR3 DNA is TGTGCCTGGGGGACTAACACCGGGGAGCTGTTTTTT.